The entry below gives a single T cell receptor beta chain sequence along with its context. This sample stems from a study of blood T cell repertoires in COVID-19. Across the whole study: Samples of COVID-19 (acute and convalescent) were obtained from the United States, Italy and Spain.

In the original analysis: Cell counts per sample came from amplifying reference gene primers. Method: immunoSEQ multiplex PCR; TCRdb's copy keeps in-frame clones and lacks some. V and J calls and clone size are copied from that table; D and trimming were computed from the DNA. Of about 230,000 clones listed, 84% were seen once; the top ten hold over 1.2%. This sequence originates from a woman aged 40 to 50 who had recovered from COVID-19. Sample: peripheral blood.

In nucleotides, the CDR3 is TGTGCCAGCAGACGCGACACGAACACCGGGGAGCTGTTTTTT. Its protein product is CASRRDTNTGELFF. V is TRBV2 and J is TRBJ2-2; no clear D gene. Germline values: CDR1 SNHLY, CDR2 FYNNEI. Deletions cut 6 bases from V and 0 bases from J, with 8 bases between. The length of the CDR3 is 14 residues.